Following are 21 T cell receptor beta chains from one sample sequenced in a study of blood T cell repertoires in COVID-19. The method was immunoSEQ multiplex PCR; TCRdb's version includes in-frame clones alone and lacks a portion of them. Of about 47,000 clones listed, about 81% are singletons. Sequences were obtained from peripheral blood. All receptors derive from a human donor with acute or convalescent COVID-19. The donor label of this sample is uncertain.

J is TRBJ1-5 and V is TRBV5-8; no clear D gene. Trimming took off 0 bases at V and 3 bases at J, with 7 bases between the two ends. The CDR3 is 14 amino acids. Germline CDR1 SGHTS, CDR2 YDEGEE. The CDR3 loop is CASSLGRDNQPQHF. In DNA form, the CDR3 reads TGTGCCAGCAGCTTGGGGAGGGACAATCAGCCCCAGCATTTT.

The chain is built from TRBV24-1 and TRBJ1-4; D remains ambiguous. The CDR3 runs 15 residues. Trimming took off 4 bases at V and 4 bases at J, with 12 bases between the two ends. Germline CDR1 is KGHDR and CDR2 is SFDVKD. The CDR3 sequence: CATSDAGGNNEKLFF. CDR3 nucleotides: TGTGCCACCAGTGACGCCGGCGGAAATAATGAAAAACTGTTTTTT.

This chain's CDR3 is CASSTSGVGYEQYF. CDR3 nucleotide sequence: TGTGCCAGCAGTACTAGCGGAGTTGGGTACGAGCAGTACTTC. The chain couples TRBV28 to TRBJ2-7; 8 nucleotides match TRBD2. V was pared by 5 bases and J by 4 bases, with 7 bases of the junction left unmatched. The CDR3 totals 14 residues. Germline-derived CDR1 and CDR2 are MDHEN and SYDVKM.

This clone was found a few times. The chain carries TRBV18 and TRBJ2-7; D is possibly TRBD1 (5 bases). The V and J ends lost 5 bases and 0 bases respectively, with 8 bases between them. This CDR3 spans 13 amino acids. Per the germline V gene, CDR1 is KGHSH and CDR2 is LQKENI. CDR3 nucleotides: TGTGCCAGCTCAACAGGAAGCTCCTACGAGCAGTACTTC. Translation gives CASSTGSSYEQYF.

The rearrangement links TRBV19 to TRBJ2-3; TRBD2 matches at 10 bases. J gave up 3 bases and V 3 bases, and 9 bases lay outside the gene matches. The V gene's germline CDR1 is LNHDA and CDR2 SQIVND (reference sequence). The CDR3 has 17 amino acids. The CDR3 here is CASSMPGLARMTDTQYF. The CDR3 nucleotides are TGTGCCAGTAGTATGCCGGGACTAGCGAGAATGACAGATACGCAGTATTTT.

The rearrangement links TRBV4-3 to TRBJ2-5, with D perhaps TRBD2 (5 bases). Trimming took off 1 base at V and 6 bases at J, with 24 bases between the two ends. Germline values: CDR1 LGHNA, CDR2 YSLEER. The CDR3 runs to 18 residues. Here the CDR3 DNA reads TGCGCCAGCAGCCAAGGACCGCTATCAGAGGGAAGTCCAAAGACCCAGTACTTC. Translating gives CASSQGPLSEGSPKTQYF.

This clone was picked up one time. V usage is TRBV28 and J usage is TRBJ2-4, with D possibly TRBD2 on 6 matching bases. V lost 5 bases to trimming and J lost 3 bases, with 11 bases between them. The germline V gene encodes CDR1 MDHEN and CDR2 SYDVKM. CDR3 length: 14 residues. The CDR3 region is CASSTRRGKNIQYF. CDR3 in DNA: TGTGCCAGCAGTACTAGGCGGGGCAAAAACATTCAGTACTTC.

The chain links TRBV6-1 to TRBJ2-7, with D tentatively TRBD1 (6 bases). The ends were cut back, 0 bases at V and 7 bases at J, with 10 bases in the middle. Germline V CDR1 and CDR2: MNHNS, SASEGT. CDR3 length: 13 amino acids. CDR3 in DNA: TGTGCCAGCAGTGAAGCCCCCGACAGGGAGCAGTACTTC. Translation gives CASSEAPDREQYF.

The chain combines TRBV5-6 with TRBJ1-1, with 10 nucleotides matching TRBD1. The germline V gene encodes CDR1 SGHDT and CDR2 YYEEEE. The CDR3 extends over 14 amino acids. With 3 bases clipped from V and 4 bases from J, the junction kept 3 bases outside the gene matches. CDR3 nucleotide sequence: TGTGCCAGCAGCTGGACAGGGGGACGCACTGAAGCTTTCTTT. Its translation is CASSWTGGRTEAFF.

The chain is built from TRBV6-5 and TRBJ2-7, with D unclear. There are 11 residues in the CDR3. Between the trimmed V and J ends, which lost 5 bases and 4 bases, there was a span of 6 bases. From germline, CDR1 is MNHEY and CDR2 SVGAGI. Here the CDR3 DNA reads TGTGCCAGCAGTAACAGTTACGAGCAGTACTTC. Residues: CASSNSYEQYF.

This chain joins TRBV7-3 and TRBJ1-4; 7 positions match TRBD1. Germline CDR1 is SGHTA and CDR2 is FQGTGA. This CDR3 is built from 16 residues. J gave up 0 bases and V 5 bases, and 6 bases lay outside the gene matches. Here the CDR3 reads CASSPRQGTTNEKLFF. The CDR3 coding sequence is TGTGCCAGCAGCCCTAGACAGGGAACAACTAATGAAAAACTGTTTTTT.

The rearrangement joins TRBV7-2 to TRBJ1-5, with a tentative D call TRBD1 (5 bases). V shed 5 bases and J shed 0 bases, with 8 bases lying between them. The V gene's germline CDR1 is SGHTA and CDR2 FQGNSA. The CDR3 has 14 amino acids. CDR3 DNA sequence: TGTGCCAGCAGCGTCGGGGGTAGCAATCAGCCCCAGCATTTT. Protein product: CASSVGGSNQPQHF.

The chain joins TRBV11-2 to TRBJ2-5, with TRBD2 identical over 7 bases. J lost 1 base, V lost 1 base, and 9 bases had no gene match. The CDR3 spans 17 residues. CDR1 and CDR2 (germline): SGHAT, FQNNGV. This chain's CDR3 is CASSLVSRLAVQETQYF. The CDR3 coding sequence is TGTGCCAGCAGCTTAGTATCTCGGCTAGCGGTCCAAGAGACCCAGTACTTC.

This chain links TRBV11-3 with TRBJ1-2; 7 bases fit TRBD1. V shed 4 bases and J 6 bases; nucleotides not matched to a gene: 5. CDR1 is SGHNT and CDR2 is YENEEA in the germline V gene. The CDR3 has 13 amino acids. The CDR3 DNA is TGTGCCAGCAGCTCCGGGACAGAAAATGGCTACACCTTC. It is translated as CASSSGTENGYTF.

The chain is built from TRBV27 and TRBJ2-4, with 9 nucleotides matching TRBD1. CDR3 length: 17 residues. The junction had 3 bases not matched to a gene; V was cut back by 0 bases and J by 0 bases. Germline CDR1 and CDR2: MNHEY and SMNVEV (reference sequence). CDR3 coding DNA: TGTGCCAGCAGTTTATCGGGACAGGGTCTAGCCAAAAACATTCAGTACTTC. It translates to CASSLSGQGLAKNIQYF.

The J gene is TRBJ1-1, the V gene TRBV11-2; possibly TRBD1 for D (6 bases). The germline V gene encodes CDR1 SGHAT and CDR2 FQNNGV. The CDR3 is 15 amino acids. The V end was cut by 0 bases, the J end by 6 bases, with 14 bases between. CDR3 bases: TGTGCCAGCAGCTTAGATTTCGCAGGGGATTCTGAAGCTTTCTTT. This codes for CASSLDFAGDSEAFF.

This chain links TRBV12-3 or TRBV12-4 with TRBJ2-1; a weak D match, TRBD2 (6 bases). CDR3 length: 13 residues. The V and J ends lost 6 bases and 4 bases respectively, with 10 bases between them. In nucleotides, the CDR3 is TGTGCCAGCAGGGGGGGAGTGTACAATGAGCAGTTCTTC. Its protein is CASRGGVYNEQFF.

The chain links TRBV7-2 to TRBJ1-1, with a weak D call TRBD1 (5 bases). The CDR3 loop spans 15 amino acids. Trimming took 3 bases from V and 1 from J, leaving 12 bases between them. Looked up from germline, CDR1 is SGHTA and CDR2 is FQGNSA. This chain's CDR3 is CASSFLTTANTEAFF. Written as DNA, the CDR3 is TGTGCCAGCAGCTTCCTAACGACAGCGAACACTGAAGCTTTCTTT.

The genes are TRBV28 and TRBJ2-2, with 9 bases aligning to TRBD1. This CDR3 has 17 amino acids. Germline assignment: CDR1 MDHEN and CDR2 SYDVKM. V was clipped by 6 bases and J by 4 bases; unmatched bases: 12. Written as DNA, the CDR3 is TGTGCCAGCAGCAGCCATACAGGGGGCGCTTCCACCGGGGAGCTGTTTTTT. It specifies CASSSHTGGASTGELFF.

This sequence joins TRBV10-2 and TRBJ2-2; no definite D call. Germline-derived CDR1 and CDR2 are WSHSY and SAAADI. The CDR3 is made up of 15 amino acids. The V gene lost 2 bases and the J gene lost 5 bases, with 12 bases spanning the gap. CDR3 sequence reads: CASSETYLVTGELFF. CDR3 sequence (DNA): TGCGCCAGCAGTGAGACCTACCTAGTGACCGGGGAGCTGTTTTTT.

This rearrangement joins TRBV11-3 to TRBJ1-6; 7 nucleotides line up with TRBD1. V lost 2 bases and J lost 7; bases outside the gene matches: 5. The germline V gene has CDR1 SGHNT and CDR2 YENEEA. The CDR3 runs 15 residues. The DNA for the CDR3 is TGTGCCAGCAGCTTACTGGACAGGCAGAATTCACCCCTCCACTTT. Translated, it gives CASSLLDRQNSPLHF.